Listed here are 29 T cell receptor beta chains from one sample, sequenced in a study of blood T cell repertoires in COVID-19. Profiled with immunoSEQ multiplex PCR; TCRdb holds only in-frame clones, not every one. The data hold approximately 270,000 clones, with about 80% observed a single time. Material: peripheral blood. These receptors originate from a person aged 70 to 85 with COVID-19, enrolled during active disease.

V usage is TRBV7-9 and J usage is TRBJ1-5; the match to TRBD1 covers 7 bases. The V and J ends lost 5 bases and 6 bases, in that order; junction bases with no gene match: 13. The CDR3 is 16 residues long. Germline lookup yields CDR1 SEHNR and CDR2 FQNEAQ (reference sequence). CDR3 sequence (DNA): TGTGCCAGCAGCCAGGACAGGCCCCGACGAAGTCAGCCCCAGCATTTT. The encoded protein is CASSQDRPRRSQPQHF.

This clone was observed a handful of times. The rearrangement joins TRBV5-1 to TRBJ2-5; 8 nucleotides agree with TRBD1. Germline V gives CDR1 SGHRS, CDR2 YFSETQ. Trimming took 3 bases from V and 5 from J; bases not matched to a gene: 6. The CDR3 has 14 residues. CDR3 residues: CASSWQGARETQYF. DNA of the CDR3: TGCGCCAGCAGCTGGCAGGGGGCGCGGGAGACCCAGTACTTC.

The chain uses TRBV19 and TRBJ1-2; a weak D match, TRBD1 (6 bases). V dropped 10 bases and J dropped 2 bases, with 14 bases sitting between them. This CDR3 contains 13 residues. Germline V gene lookup returns CDR1 LNHDA and CDR2 SQIVND (reference sequence). The CDR3 sequence: CATTRRGNYGYTF. CDR3 nucleotide sequence: TGTGCCACCACCCGAAGGGGGAACTATGGCTACACCTTC.

V usage is TRBV19 and J usage is TRBJ1-5; TRBD1 matches 7 bases. Germline assignment: CDR1 LNHDA and CDR2 SQIVND (reference sequence). Trimming took 4 bases from V and 2 from J; bases not matched to a gene: 5. The CDR3 contains 15 residues. CDR3 bases: TGTGCCAGTAGTAACCCCGGGACAGGCAATCAGCCCCAGCATTTT. The encoded protein is CASSNPGTGNQPQHF.

This clone showed up just once. The chain has TRBV7-8 and TRBJ2-7, with D perhaps TRBD1 (6 bases). V was clipped by 2 bases and J by 6 bases, with 14 bases between them. Germline values: CDR1 SGHVS, CDR2 FQNEAQ. The CDR3 is 14 residues long. The CDR3: CASSLRLGAVEQYF. DNA for the CDR3: TGTGCCAGCAGCTTACGGCTGGGGGCGGTCGAGCAGTACTTC.

This chain joins TRBV12-3 or TRBV12-4 and TRBJ1-1; the D gene is possibly TRBD1 (5 bases). With 5 bases removed from V and 4 bases from J, the gap between germline ends came to 11 bases. The CDR3 covers 13 residues. Here the CDR3 reads CASSPGGVTEAFF. In nucleotides, the CDR3 is TGTGCCAGCAGTCCGGGAGGGGTCACTGAAGCTTTCTTT.

This clone was detected a few times. The rearrangement joins TRBV2 to TRBJ2-2, with TRBD1 as a possible D gene (6 bases). Germline V gives CDR1 SNHLY, CDR2 FYNNEI. Trimming took off 1 base at V and 5 bases at J, with 14 bases between the two ends. The CDR3 length is 16 residues. CDR3 DNA: TGTGCCAGCAGTGAAGAAGGCAGGGGTCTTACCGGGGAGCTGTTTTTT. Amino acids: CASSEEGRGLTGELFF.

This clone was seen more than once but under ten times. The chain combines TRBV10-3 with TRBJ1-1; a possible D gene is TRBD1 (5 bases). Germline-derived CDR1 and CDR2 are ENHRY and SYGVKD. This CDR3 comprises 12 residues. V was clipped by 0 bases and J by 8 bases, with 7 bases between them. As DNA, the CDR3 is TGTGCCATCAGTGAGTCCACAGGCGAAGCTTTCTTT. Translated: CAISESTGEAFF.

J is TRBJ1-3 and V is TRBV7-3, with 7 bases matching TRBD1. The junction had 24 bases not matched to a gene; V was cut back by 1 base and J by 0 bases. Germline V lookup: CDR1 SGHTA, CDR2 FQGTGA. The CDR3 extends over 23 amino acids. The CDR3 sequence is CASSLRSWQRGIGQAISGNTIYF. CDR3 sequence (DNA): TGTGCCAGCAGCTTAAGGTCATGGCAACGGGGGATCGGACAGGCGATCTCTGGAAACACCATATATTTT.

This chain joins TRBV7-3 and TRBJ2-3, with TRBD2 identical over 9 bases. After removal of 5 bases from V and 1 base from J, the junction contained 1 base not matched to a gene. CDR3 length: 14 residues. CDR1 and CDR2 from the germline V gene are SGHTA and FQGTGA. The DNA for the CDR3 is TGTGCCAGCAGCCGGACTAGCGGCACAGATACGCAGTATTTT. Amino acid sequence: CASSRTSGTDTQYF.

The chain recombines TRBV9 with TRBJ1-1; D possibly corresponds to TRBD1 (6 bases). Germline CDR1 is SGDLS and CDR2 is YYNGEE. The CDR3 loop spans 15 amino acids. V lost 0 bases and J lost 8, with 17 bases in between. The CDR3: CASSVGGWGTTEAFF. CDR3 DNA: TGTGCCAGCAGCGTAGGAGGCTGGGGGACAACCGAAGCTTTCTTT.

This clone was counted only a few times. The V call is TRBV30, the J call TRBJ1-4; D is unclear. Per the germline V gene, CDR1 is GTSNPN and CDR2 is SVGIG (reference sequence). The CDR3 sequence is 10 residues long. V was clipped by 6 bases and J by 4 bases, with 3 bases between them. This chain's CDR3 is CACYNEKLFF. CDR3 nucleotide sequence: TGTGCCTGCTATAATGAAAAACTGTTTTTT.

This clone has just one count. The chain couples TRBV4-3 to TRBJ2-3; 11 bases line up with TRBD2. Unmatched junction bases numbered 14, after V lost 0 bases and J lost 0 bases. The CDR3 sequence is 21 residues long. Per germline, CDR1 LGHNA and CDR2 YSLEER. CDR3 region: CASSQELRLAGRGDSTDTQYF. The CDR3 DNA follows: TGCGCCAGCAGCCAAGAGTTGAGACTAGCGGGGAGAGGAGATAGCACAGATACGCAGTATTTT.

The chain is built from TRBV7-3 and TRBJ2-1, with 7 bases identical to TRBD2. The V gene end was trimmed by 5 bases and the J gene end by 4 bases; junction bases not matched to a gene: 5. The germline V gene has CDR1 SGHTA and CDR2 FQGTGA. The CDR3 spans 14 residues. The CDR3, as DNA: TGTGCCAGCAGCCCAAGCGGGGTATACAATGAGCAGTTCTTC. Translation gives CASSPSGVYNEQFF.

The chain combines TRBV5-1 with TRBJ2-7; 11 nucleotides line up with TRBD2. The V gene's germline CDR1 is SGHRS and CDR2 YFSETQ. The CDR3 spans 15 residues. J lost 1 base, V lost 4 bases, and 4 bases had no gene match. The CDR3 DNA reads as TGCGCCAGCAGCCCCCGGACTAGCGGGTCCTACGAGCAGTACTTC. This translates into CASSPRTSGSYEQYF.

V and J are TRBV28 and TRBJ1-5; D uncertain. V lost 2 bases to trimming and J lost 6 bases, with 5 bases between them. The CDR3 sequence is 12 residues long. Germline loops: CDR1 MDHEN, CDR2 SYDVKM. CDR3 protein: CASSLNLQPQHF. CDR3 sequence (DNA): TGTGCCAGCAGTTTAAATCTTCAGCCCCAGCATTTT. The full variable domain, with the rest looked up from reference TRBV28 and TRBJ1-5, is DVKVTQSSRYLVKRTGEKVFLECVQDMDHENMFWYRQDPGLGLRLIYFSYDVKMKEKGDIPEGYSVSREKKERFSLILESASTNQTSMYLCASSLNLQPQHFGDGTRLSIL.

CDR3 loop: CASSTAGEETQYF. The CDR3 region has the DNA TGTGCCAGCAGCACAGCCGGGGAAGAGACCCAGTACTTC. The rearrangement links TRBV7-7 to TRBJ2-5; maybe TRBD2 (5 bases). CDR1 is SSHAT and CDR2 is FNYEAQ in the germline V gene (reference sequence). V was clipped by 5 bases and J by 3 bases, with 10 bases between them. CDR3 length: 13 residues.

V gene TRBV6-1 combines with J gene TRBJ1-1, with 10 nucleotides matching TRBD1. J was trimmed by 5 bases and V by 1 base; bases with no gene match: 1. This CDR3 has 14 amino acids. Per the germline V gene, CDR1 is MNHNS and CDR2 is SASEGT. CDR3 protein: CASSEGDRGTEAFF. The CDR3, as DNA: TGTGCCAGCAGTGAAGGGGACAGGGGTACTGAAGCTTTCTTT.

V is TRBV25-1 and J is TRBJ2-2; TRBD2 matches at 7 bases. With 7 bases clipped from V and 3 bases from J, the junction kept 11 bases outside the gene matches. Germline CDR1 reads MGHDK; CDR2 reads SYGVNS. The CDR3 contains 16 residues. The CDR3 bases are TGTGCCAGCAAAGCCCCGGGACTAAGTGACACCGGGGAGCTGTTTTTT. Translation: CASKAPGLSDTGELFF.

The rearrangement uses TRBV7-6 and TRBJ2-6; D may be TRBD1 (6 bases). V was clipped by 1 base and J by 3 bases, with 16 bases between them. Germline V lookup: CDR1 SGHVS, CDR2 FNYEAQ. The CDR3 has 18 amino acids. CDR3: CASSLVIGGGFGANVLTF. The CDR3 nucleotides are TGTGCCAGCAGCTTAGTGATTGGTGGGGGCTTTGGGGCCAACGTCCTGACTTTC.

This chain joins TRBV5-6 and TRBJ2-3; TRBD2 matches at 7 bases. J gave up 1 base and V 4 bases, and 9 bases lay outside the gene matches. The germline V gene encodes CDR1 SGHDT and CDR2 YYEEEE. There are 16 residues in the CDR3. CDR3 sequence reads: CASSPGLNLGTDTQYF. As DNA, the CDR3 is TGTGCCAGCAGCCCGGGACTAAACTTGGGCACAGATACGCAGTATTTT.

The chain is built from TRBV27 and TRBJ1-2; 7 bases align to TRBD1. V gave up 6 bases and J gave up 6 bases; unmatched junction bases: 10. The V gene's germline CDR1 is MNHEY and CDR2 SMNVEV (reference sequence). The CDR3 contains 14 residues. The CDR3, as DNA: TGTGCCAGCAGCCTCAGGGGGGCGCATGATGGCTACACCTTC. Protein sequence: CASSLRGAHDGYTF.

This clone is classed as medium-sized. This chain links TRBV6-1 with TRBJ1-1; maybe TRBD1 (6 bases). The germline V and J ends were trimmed by 1 base and 5 bases, with 11 bases remaining between them. This CDR3 has 14 residues. The germline gives CDR1 MNHNS, CDR2 SASEGT. The CDR3 spells CASSEDRVRTEAFF. CDR3 DNA: TGTGCCAGCAGTGAAGACAGGGTGCGGACTGAAGCTTTCTTT.

This clone has only a few counts. The chain joins TRBV27 to TRBJ1-2; weak D call: TRBD1 (6 bases). From germline, CDR1 is MNHEY and CDR2 SMNVEV (reference sequence). The CDR3 is 15 residues long. V was pared by 5 bases and J by 4 bases, with 17 bases between. The CDR3 reads CASSNDPGHSYGYTF. The CDR3 region has the DNA TGTGCCAGCAGTAATGATCCGGGACATAGCTATGGCTACACCTTC.

This clone was seen ten or more times. The chain has TRBV5-4 and TRBJ2-1; 7 bases align to TRBD2. This CDR3 has 16 amino acids. CDR1 and CDR2 from the germline V gene are SGHNT and YYREEE (reference sequence). Trimming cost V 0 bases and J 5 bases; bases outside gene matches: 8. CDR3 residues: CASSLVRGSVDNEQFF. In DNA form, the CDR3 reads TGTGCCAGCAGCTTGGTACGCGGGAGTGTCGACAATGAGCAGTTCTTC.

The V and J genes are TRBV28 and TRBJ1-5; D might be TRBD1 (5 bases). Trimming pared 5 bases from V and 4 bases from J, leaving 15 bases between. The CDR3 length is 15 residues. CDR1 is MDHEN, CDR2 SYDVKM, per germline. CDR3 protein: CASSLGGFGNQPQHF. The CDR3 coding sequence is TGTGCCAGCAGTCTGGGGGGGTTTGGGAATCAGCCCCAGCATTTT. The variable domain in full, with the rest retrieved from reference TRBV28 and TRBJ1-5, is DVKVTQSSRYLVKRTGEKVFLECVQDMDHENMFWYRQDPGLGLRLIYFSYDVKMKEKGDIPEGYSVSREKKERFSLILESASTNQTSMYLCASSLGGFGNQPQHFGDGTRLSIL.

This clone was seen a handful of times. V and J are TRBV5-1 and TRBJ2-1; 8 bases align to TRBD2. Germline V gives CDR1 SGHRS, CDR2 YFSETQ. The length of the CDR3 is 15 residues. V dropped 4 bases and J dropped 7; count of bases not matched to a gene: 10. CDR3 region: CASSGVREGRNEQFF. The DNA for the CDR3 is TGCGCCAGCAGCGGTGTCCGGGAGGGTAGGAATGAGCAGTTCTTC.

The chain has TRBV28 and TRBJ2-1; D is uncertain. The V gene lost 6 bases and the J gene lost 7 bases, with 10 bases spanning the gap. The CDR3 runs 12 residues. CDR1 MDHEN and CDR2 SYDVKM come from the germline V gene. The CDR3: CASRAPLNEQFF. In DNA form, the CDR3 reads TGTGCCAGCAGGGCCCCCTTGAATGAGCAGTTCTTC.

This chain joins TRBV7-8 and TRBJ2-1, with D tentatively TRBD2 (5 bases). CDR1 and CDR2 from the germline V gene are SGHVS and FQNEAQ. V was cut by 4 bases and J by 0 bases, with 22 bases left in between. The CDR3 sequence is 19 residues long. The chain's CDR3 is CASSSYRTRTLSSYNEQFF. The CDR3 DNA sequence: TGTGCCAGCAGCTCCTATAGAACAAGGACTCTCAGCTCCTACAATGAGCAGTTCTTC.